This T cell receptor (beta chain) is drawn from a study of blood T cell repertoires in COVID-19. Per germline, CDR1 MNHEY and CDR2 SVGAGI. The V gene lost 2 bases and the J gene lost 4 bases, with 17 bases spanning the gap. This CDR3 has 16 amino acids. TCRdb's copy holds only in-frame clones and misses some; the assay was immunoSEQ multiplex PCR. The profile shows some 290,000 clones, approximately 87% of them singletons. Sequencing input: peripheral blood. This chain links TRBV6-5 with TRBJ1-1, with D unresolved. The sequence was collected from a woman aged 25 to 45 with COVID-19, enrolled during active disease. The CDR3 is CASSYTPPDRSTEAFF. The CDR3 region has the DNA TGTGCCAGCAGTTACACCCCCCCCGATAGGAGCACTGAAGCTTTCTTT.